This T cell receptor beta chain came from a study of T cell repertoires in cytomegalovirus infection. Study at large: Public TCR beta signatures indicated both CMV infection and matching HLA type.

CDR1 is SNHLY and CDR2 is FYNNEI in the germline V gene. The CDR3 spans 12 residues. V lost 7 bases and J 1 base, leaving 7 bases between the germline ends. At least ten counts were recorded for this clonotype. Its antigen is not identified. Broader study findings: Identification of carriers of CMV plus the relevant HLA was achieved through cumulative public TCR beta family frequency. CMV-specific TCR beta clonotypes restricted by HLA-C were the ones dominating the ex vivo response.

TCRdb re-called the reads with MiXCR, one entry per CDR3 protein. The sample contains 310,000 or so distinct CDR3 sequences, approximately 10% of which appear only once. The chain recombines TRBV2 with TRBJ1-2; D gene uncertain. This TCR was recovered from a human donor in good health (CMV status not recorded). Some clones in this sample may be carry-over from other donors' samples. Material: PBMCs. The CDR3 region is CASNGDNYGYTF. CDR3 in DNA: TGTGCCAGCAATGGCGATAACTATGGCTACACCTTC.